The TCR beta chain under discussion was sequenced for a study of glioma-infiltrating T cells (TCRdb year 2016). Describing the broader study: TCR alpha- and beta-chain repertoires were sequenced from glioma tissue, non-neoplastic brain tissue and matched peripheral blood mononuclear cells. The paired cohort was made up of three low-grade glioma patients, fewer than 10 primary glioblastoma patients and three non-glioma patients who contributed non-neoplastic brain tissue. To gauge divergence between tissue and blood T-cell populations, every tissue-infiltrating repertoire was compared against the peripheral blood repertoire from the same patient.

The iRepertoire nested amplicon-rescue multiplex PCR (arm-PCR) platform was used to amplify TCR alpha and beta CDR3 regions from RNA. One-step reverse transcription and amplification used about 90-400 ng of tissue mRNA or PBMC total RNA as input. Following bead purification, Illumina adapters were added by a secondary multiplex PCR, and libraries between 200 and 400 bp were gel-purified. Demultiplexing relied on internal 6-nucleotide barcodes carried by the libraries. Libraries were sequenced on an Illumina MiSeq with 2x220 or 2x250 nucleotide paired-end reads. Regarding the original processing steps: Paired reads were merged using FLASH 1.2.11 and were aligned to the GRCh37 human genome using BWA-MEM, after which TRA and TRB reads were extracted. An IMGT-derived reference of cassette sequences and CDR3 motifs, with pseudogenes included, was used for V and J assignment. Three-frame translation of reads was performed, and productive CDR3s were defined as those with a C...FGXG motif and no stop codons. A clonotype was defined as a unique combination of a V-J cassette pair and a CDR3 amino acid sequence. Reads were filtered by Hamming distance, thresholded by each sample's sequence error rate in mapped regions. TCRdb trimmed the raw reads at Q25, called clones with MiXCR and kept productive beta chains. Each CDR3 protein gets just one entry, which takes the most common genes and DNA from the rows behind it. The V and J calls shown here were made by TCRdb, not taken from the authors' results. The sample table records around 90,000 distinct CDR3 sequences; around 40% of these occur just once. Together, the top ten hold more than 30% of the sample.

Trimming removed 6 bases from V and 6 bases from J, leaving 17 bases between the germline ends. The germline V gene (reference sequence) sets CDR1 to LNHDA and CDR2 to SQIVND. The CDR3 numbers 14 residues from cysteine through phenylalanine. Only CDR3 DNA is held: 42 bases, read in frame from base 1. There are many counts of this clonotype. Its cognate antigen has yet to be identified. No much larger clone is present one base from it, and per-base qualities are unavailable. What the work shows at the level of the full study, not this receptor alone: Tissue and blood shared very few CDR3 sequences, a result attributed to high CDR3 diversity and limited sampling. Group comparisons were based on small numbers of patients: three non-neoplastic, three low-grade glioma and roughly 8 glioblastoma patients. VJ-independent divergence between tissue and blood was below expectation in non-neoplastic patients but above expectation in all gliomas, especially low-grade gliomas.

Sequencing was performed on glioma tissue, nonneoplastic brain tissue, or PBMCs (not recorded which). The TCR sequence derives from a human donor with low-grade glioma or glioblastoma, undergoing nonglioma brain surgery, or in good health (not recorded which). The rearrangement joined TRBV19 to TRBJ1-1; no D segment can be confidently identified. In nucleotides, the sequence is TGTGCCAGTAGCCAGGTCGGGTATGACCCTGAAGCTTTCTTT. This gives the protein CASSQVGYDPEAFF.